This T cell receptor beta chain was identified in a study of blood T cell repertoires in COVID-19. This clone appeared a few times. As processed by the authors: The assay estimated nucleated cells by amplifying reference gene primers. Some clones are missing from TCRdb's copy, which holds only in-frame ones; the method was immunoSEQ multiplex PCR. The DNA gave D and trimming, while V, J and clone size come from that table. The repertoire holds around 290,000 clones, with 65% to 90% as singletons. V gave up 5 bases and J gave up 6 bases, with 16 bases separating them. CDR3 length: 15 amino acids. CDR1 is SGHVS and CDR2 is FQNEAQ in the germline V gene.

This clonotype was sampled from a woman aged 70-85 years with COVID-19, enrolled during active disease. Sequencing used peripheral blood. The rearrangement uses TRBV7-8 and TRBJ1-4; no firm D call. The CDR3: CASSPGEGLHEKLFF. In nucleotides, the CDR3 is TGTGCCAGCAGCCCCGGGGAGGGTCTCCATGAAAAACTGTTTTTT.